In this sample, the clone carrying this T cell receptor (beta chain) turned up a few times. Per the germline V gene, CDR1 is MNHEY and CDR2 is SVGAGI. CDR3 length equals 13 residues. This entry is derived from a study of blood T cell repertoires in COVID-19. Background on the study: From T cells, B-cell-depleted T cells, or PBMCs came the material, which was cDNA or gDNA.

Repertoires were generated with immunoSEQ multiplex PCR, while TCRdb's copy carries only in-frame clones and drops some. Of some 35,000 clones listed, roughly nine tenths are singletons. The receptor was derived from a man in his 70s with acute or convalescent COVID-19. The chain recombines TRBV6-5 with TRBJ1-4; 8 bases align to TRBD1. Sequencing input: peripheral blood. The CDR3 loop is CVTKTGAREKLFF. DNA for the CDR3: TGTGTCACTAAGACAGGGGCGCGTGAAAAACTGTTTTTT.